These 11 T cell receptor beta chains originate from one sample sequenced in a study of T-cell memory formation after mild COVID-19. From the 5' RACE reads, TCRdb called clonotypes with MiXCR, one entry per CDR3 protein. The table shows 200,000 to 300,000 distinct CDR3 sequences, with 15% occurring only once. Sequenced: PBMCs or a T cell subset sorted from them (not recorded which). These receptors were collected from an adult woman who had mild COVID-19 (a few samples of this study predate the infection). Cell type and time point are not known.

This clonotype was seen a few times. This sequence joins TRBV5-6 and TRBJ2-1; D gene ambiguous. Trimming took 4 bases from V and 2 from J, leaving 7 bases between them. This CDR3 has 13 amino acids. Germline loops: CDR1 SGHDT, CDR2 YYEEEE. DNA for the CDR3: TGTGCCAGCAGCCCGGCCACCTACAATGAGCAGTTCTTC. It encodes CASSPATYNEQFF.

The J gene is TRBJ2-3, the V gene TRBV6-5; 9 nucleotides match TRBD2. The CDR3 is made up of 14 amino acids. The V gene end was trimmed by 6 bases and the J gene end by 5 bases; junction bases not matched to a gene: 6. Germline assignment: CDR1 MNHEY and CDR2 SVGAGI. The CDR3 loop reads CASRFSGGGDTQYF. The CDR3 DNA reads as TGTGCCAGCAGATTTAGCGGGGGAGGAGATACGCAGTATTTT.

The CDR3 DNA sequence: TGTGCCAGTAGTATAGGTGCCTTAGCGAGGGAGACCCAGTACTTC. Amino acids: CASSIGALARETQYF. V and J are TRBV19 and TRBJ2-5, with D possibly being TRBD2 (5 bases). V shed 1 base and J shed 5 bases, with 14 bases lying between them. The CDR3 runs 15 residues. Germline values: CDR1 LNHDA, CDR2 SQIVND (reference sequence).

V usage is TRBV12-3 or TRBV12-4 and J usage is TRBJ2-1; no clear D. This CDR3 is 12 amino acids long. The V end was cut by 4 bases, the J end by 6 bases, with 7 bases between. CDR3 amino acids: CASSSQSNEQFF. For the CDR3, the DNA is TGTGCCAGCAGTTCCCAGAGCAATGAGCAGTTCTTC.

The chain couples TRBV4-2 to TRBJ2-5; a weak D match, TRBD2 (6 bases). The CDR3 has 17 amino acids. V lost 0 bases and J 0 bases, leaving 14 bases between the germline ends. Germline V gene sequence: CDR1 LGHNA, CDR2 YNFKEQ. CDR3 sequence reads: CASSQDVVGRYQETQYF. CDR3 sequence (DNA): TGTGCCAGCAGCCAAGACGTAGTGGGGAGGTACCAAGAGACCCAGTACTTC.

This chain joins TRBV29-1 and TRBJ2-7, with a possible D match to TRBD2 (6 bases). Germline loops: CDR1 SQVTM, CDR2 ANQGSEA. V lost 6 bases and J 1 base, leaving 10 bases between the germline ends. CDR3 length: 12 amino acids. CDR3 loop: CSVKGTSYEQYF. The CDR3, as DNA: TGCAGCGTAAAGGGGACTTCCTACGAGCAGTACTTC.

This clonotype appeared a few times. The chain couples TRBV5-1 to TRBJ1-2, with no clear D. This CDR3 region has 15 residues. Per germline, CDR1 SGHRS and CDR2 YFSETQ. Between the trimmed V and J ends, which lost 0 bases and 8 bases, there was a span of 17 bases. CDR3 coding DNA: TGCGCCAGCAGCTTGGGGTCGGGGTTGCTGGCGGGCTACACCTTC. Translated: CASSLGSGLLAGYTF.

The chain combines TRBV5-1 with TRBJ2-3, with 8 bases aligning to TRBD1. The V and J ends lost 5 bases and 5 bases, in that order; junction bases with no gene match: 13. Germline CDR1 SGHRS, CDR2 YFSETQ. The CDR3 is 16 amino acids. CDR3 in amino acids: CASRGPTGDPRDTQYF. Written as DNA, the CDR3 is TGCGCCAGCAGGGGCCCGACAGGGGACCCCAGAGATACGCAGTATTTT.

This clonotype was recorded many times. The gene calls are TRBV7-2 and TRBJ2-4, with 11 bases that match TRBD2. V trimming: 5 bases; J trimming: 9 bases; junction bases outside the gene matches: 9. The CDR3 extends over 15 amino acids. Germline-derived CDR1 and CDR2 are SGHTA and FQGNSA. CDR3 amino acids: CASSPGRGTSGIQYF. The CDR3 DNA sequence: TGTGCCAGCAGCCCCGGCCGGGGGACTAGCGGCATTCAGTACTTC.

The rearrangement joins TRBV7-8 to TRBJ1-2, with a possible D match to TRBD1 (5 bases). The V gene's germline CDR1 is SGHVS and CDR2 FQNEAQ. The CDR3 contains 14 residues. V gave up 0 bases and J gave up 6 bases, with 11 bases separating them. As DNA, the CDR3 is TGTGCCAGCAGCTTAGCGGCAGGGCTCGATGGCTACACCTTC. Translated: CASSLAAGLDGYTF. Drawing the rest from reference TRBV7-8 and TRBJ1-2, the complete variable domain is GAGVSQSPRYKVAKRGQDVALRCDPISGHVSLFWYQQALGQGPEFLTYFQNEAQLDKSGLPSDRFFAERPEGSVSTLKIQRTQQEDSAVYLCASSLAAGLDGYTFGSGTRLTVV.

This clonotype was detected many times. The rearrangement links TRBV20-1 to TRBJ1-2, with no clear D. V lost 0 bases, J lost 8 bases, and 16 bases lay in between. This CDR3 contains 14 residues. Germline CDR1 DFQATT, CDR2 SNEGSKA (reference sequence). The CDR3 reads CSARDGRSTGGYTF. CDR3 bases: TGCAGTGCTAGAGATGGTCGGTCAACGGGGGGCTACACCTTC.